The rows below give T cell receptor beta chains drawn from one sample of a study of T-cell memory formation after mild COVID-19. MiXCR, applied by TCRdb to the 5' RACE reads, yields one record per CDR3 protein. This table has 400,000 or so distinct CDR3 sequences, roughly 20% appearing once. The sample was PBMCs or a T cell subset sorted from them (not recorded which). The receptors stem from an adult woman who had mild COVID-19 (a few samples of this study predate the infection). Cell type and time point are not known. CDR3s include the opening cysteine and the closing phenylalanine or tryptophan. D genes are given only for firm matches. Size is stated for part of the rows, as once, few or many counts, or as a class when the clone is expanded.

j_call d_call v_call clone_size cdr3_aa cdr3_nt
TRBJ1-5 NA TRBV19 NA CASSPRGGVSTQPQHF TGTGCCAGTAGTCCCCGGGGAGGGGTTAGCACTCAGCCCCAGCATTTT
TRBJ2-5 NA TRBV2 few CASTGAQETQYF TGTGCCAGCACTGGGGCCCAAGAGACCCAGTACTTC
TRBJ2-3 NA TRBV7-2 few CASSLAVGPWTDTQYF TGTGCCAGCAGCTTAGCTGTAGGTCCCTGGACAGATACGCAGTATTTT
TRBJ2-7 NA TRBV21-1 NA CASSKGEGGGKDEQYF TGTGCCAGCAGCAAAGGAGAGGGGGGCGGGAAGGACGAGCAGTACTTC
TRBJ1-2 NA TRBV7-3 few CASSPGLGWGYTF TGTGCCAGCAGCCCCGGGTTAGGGTGGGGCTACACCTTC
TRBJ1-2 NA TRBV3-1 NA CASSQVTNGYTF TGTGCCAGCAGCCAAGTTACTAATGGCTACACCTTC
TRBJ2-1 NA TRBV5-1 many CASSLAVAERYSYNEQFF TGCGCCAGCAGCTTGGCCGTAGCGGAAAGGTACTCCTACAATGAGCAGTTCTTC
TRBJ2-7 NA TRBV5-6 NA CASSFGGGPNEQYF TGTGCCAGCAGCTTTGGCGGAGGGCCCAACGAGCAGTACTTC
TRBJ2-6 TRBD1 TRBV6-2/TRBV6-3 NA CASRPTGAGANVLTF TGTGCCAGCCGGCCGACAGGGGCTGGGGCCAACGTCCTGACTTTC
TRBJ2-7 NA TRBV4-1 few CASSPQGGATYEQYF TGCGCCAGCAGCCCCCAGGGGGGGGCTACCTACGAGCAGTACTTC
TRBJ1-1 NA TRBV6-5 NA CASTAGQPNTEAFF TGTGCCAGCACCGCGGGGCAGCCGAACACTGAAGCTTTCTTT
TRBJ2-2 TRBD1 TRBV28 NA CASSSPSTGGVMTGELFF TGTGCCAGCAGTTCGCCAAGTACAGGGGGAGTGATGACCGGGGAGCTGTTTTTT
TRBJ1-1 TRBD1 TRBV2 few CASGQGARTEAFF TGTGCCAGCGGACAGGGGGCCAGGACTGAAGCTTTCTTT
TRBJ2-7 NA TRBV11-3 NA CASSSAQRLSYEQYF TGTGCCAGCAGCTCAGCACAGCGGTTATCCTACGAGCAGTACTTC
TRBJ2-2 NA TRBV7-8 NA CASSFAQPGLSNTGELFF TGTGCCAGCAGCTTTGCACAGCCGGGACTTTCGAACACCGGGGAGCTGTTTTTT
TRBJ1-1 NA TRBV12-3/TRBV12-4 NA CASSLVTADTEAFF TGTGCCAGCAGTTTAGTGACCGCGGACACTGAAGCTTTCTTT
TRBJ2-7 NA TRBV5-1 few CASSFPGGKPYEQYF TGCGCCAGCAGCTTTCCCGGGGGAAAACCTTACGAGCAGTACTTC
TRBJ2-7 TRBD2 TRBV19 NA CASRISGRACYEQYF TGTGCCAGTAGGATTAGCGGGAGGGCCTGCTACGAGCAGTACTTC
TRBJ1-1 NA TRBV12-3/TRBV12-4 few CASNPYRTNTEAFF TGTGCCAGCAACCCATACAGGACGAACACTGAAGCTTTCTTT
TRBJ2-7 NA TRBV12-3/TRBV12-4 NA CASTGYYSYEQYF TGTGCCAGCACAGGGTATTACTCCTACGAGCAGTACTTC